This TCR beta chain was found in a study of blood T cell repertoires in COVID-19 (dated by TCRdb to 2018 to 2021). About the full investigation: Samples from collaborators originated in the United States, Italy and Spain and spanned both the acute and convalescent phases of COVID-19. A de-identified subject ID, COVID-19 status, age in years and sex were almost always included in the sample metadata. The repertoires were released in a freely available public database meant as a resource for research on the immune response to SARS-CoV-2. HLA class I and class II types, where available, came from metadata supplied by the sample provider rather than from assay-based typing. The samples were drawn from two sources: the first 160 participants of the ongoing ImmuneRACE study, and 1,254 subjects contributed by 6 global collaborators. Deeply sampled blood TCRbeta repertoires from subjects exposed to, actively infected with, or recovered from COVID-19 were included in the dataset. The prospective study material was composed of cDNA or gDNA derived from T cells, B-cell-depleted T cells, or PBMCs. The investigation overall reported the following: The quantity of clinical and demographic metadata differed by source and by participant and was supplied without curation.

TCRbeta CDR3 regions were amplified from genomic DNA using the immunoSEQ Assay, a bias-controlled multiplex PCR. Turning to the authors' computational methods: Nucleated cell counts per sample were estimated from amplification of reference gene primers within the assay. Sequence reads were collapsed and filtered to measure the absolute abundance of every unique TCRbeta CDR3 rearrangement. For each sample, productive Simpson clonality was calculated as the square root of Simpson's diversity index across productive rearrangements. TCRdb retrieved this table from immuneACCESS and kept in-frame rearrangements only. Not all clones are present; in checked studies, unresolved V genes account for under half, and no reason is known for the remainder. V, J and clone size derive from that table, while D and trimming were established from the DNA sequence. The sample table shows more than 200,000 clones, and more than 85% are seen once. The ten most abundant clones make up about 1.6% of the sample.

As regards this clone: Its antigen is still unknown. Base qualities are not provided; no much larger clone lies one nucleotide away.

Enrolling through a virtual design, the prospective study's participants ranged in age from roughly 18 to 89 years and lived across about two dozen United States geographic areas. In the prospective study, cohorts were assigned on the basis of participant-reported clinical history obtained from a screening survey and a study questionnaire. For ImmuneRACE Cohort 3, a participant was defined as recovered based on two consecutive negative NP/OP PCR tests, clearance by a healthcare professional, or resolution of symptoms. In the prospective study, mobile phlebotomists collected whole blood, serum and a nasopharyngeal or oropharyngeal swab from each participant. Prospective study participants could optionally give additional blood draws and questionnaires over a roughly 2-month period. Before DNA extraction, blood samples from the prospective study were shipped at room temperature or frozen. The receptor's source is a woman aged 45-59 years who had recovered from COVID-19. Input material: PBMCs or T cells enriched from blood (not recorded which).

CDR3 reads: CASSFSRGYGNTIYF. The sequenced DNA: TGTGCCAGCAGTTTTTCCCGAGGATACGGAAACACCATATATTTT. The chain employs TRBV28 and TRBJ1-3; the D segment cannot be called with confidence. The junction carries 13 bases between V and J, which are trimmed by 3 bases and 4 bases respectively. The CDR3 runs 15 residues from the cysteine to the phenylalanine. Kept here is only the CDR3 DNA, which spans 45 bases and is read in frame from base 1. The germline V gene specifies MDHEN as CDR1 and SYDVKM as CDR2. Joined to the reference TRBV28 and TRBJ1-3 proteins, this CDR3 gives the full variable domain: DVKVTQSSRYLVKRTGEKVFLECVQDMDHENMFWYRQDPGLGLRLIYFSYDVKMKEKGDIPEGYSVSREKKERFSLILESASTNQTSMYLCASSFSRGYGNTIYFGEGSWLTVV.